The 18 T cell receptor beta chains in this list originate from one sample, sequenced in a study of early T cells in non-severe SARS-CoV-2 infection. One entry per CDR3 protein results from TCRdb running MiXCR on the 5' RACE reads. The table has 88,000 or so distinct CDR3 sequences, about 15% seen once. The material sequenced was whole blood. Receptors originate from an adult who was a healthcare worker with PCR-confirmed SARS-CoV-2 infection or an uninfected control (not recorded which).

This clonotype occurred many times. CDR3 in amino acids: CASSHIGQGNTDTQYF. The CDR3, as DNA: TGCGCCAGCAGTCACATCGGACAGGGGAACACAGATACGCAGTATTTT. The chain couples TRBV23-1 to TRBJ2-3; TRBD1 agrees at 9 bases. TRBV23-1 is labeled an ORF, and its function is uncertain. Losses at the gene ends were 3 bases for V and 2 bases for J; bases not matched to a gene: 6. This CDR3 region has 16 residues.

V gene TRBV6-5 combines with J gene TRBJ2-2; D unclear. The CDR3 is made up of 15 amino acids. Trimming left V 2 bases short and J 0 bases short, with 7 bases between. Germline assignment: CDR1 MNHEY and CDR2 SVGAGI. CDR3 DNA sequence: TGTGCCAGCAGTTACAAAGGGACGAACACCGGGGAGCTGTTTTTT. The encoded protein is CASSYKGTNTGELFF.

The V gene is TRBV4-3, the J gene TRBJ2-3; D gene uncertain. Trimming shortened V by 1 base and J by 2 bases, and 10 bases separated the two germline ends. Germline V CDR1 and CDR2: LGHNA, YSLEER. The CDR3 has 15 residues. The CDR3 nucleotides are TGCGCCAGCAGCCAAGCAAAGCTACTCACAGATACGCAGTATTTT. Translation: CASSQAKLLTDTQYF.

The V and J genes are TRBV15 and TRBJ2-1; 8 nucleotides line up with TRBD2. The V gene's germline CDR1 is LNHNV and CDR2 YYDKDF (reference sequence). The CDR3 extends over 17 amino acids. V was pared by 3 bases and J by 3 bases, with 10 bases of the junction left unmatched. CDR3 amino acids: CATSSGGEPGRYNEQFF. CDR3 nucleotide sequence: TGTGCCACCAGCAGCGGGGGGGAGCCGGGACGCTACAATGAGCAGTTCTTC.

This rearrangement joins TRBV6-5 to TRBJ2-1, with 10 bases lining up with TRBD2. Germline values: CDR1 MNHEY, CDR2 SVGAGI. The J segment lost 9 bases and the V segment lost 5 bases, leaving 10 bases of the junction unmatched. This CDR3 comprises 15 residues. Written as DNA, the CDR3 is TGTGCCAGCAGTAGGGTGAGCGGGAGGGTAGCTGAGCAGTTCTTC. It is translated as CASSRVSGRVAEQFF.

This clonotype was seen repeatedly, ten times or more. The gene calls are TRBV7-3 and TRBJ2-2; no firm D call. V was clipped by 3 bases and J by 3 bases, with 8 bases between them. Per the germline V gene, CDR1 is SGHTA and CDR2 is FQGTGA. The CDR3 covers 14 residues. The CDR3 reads CASSLGGHTGELFF. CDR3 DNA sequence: TGTGCCAGCAGCTTGGGTGGGCACACCGGGGAGCTGTTTTTT. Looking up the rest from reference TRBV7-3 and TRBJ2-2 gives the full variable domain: GAGVSQTPSNKVTEKGKYVELRCDPISGHTALYWYRQSLGQGPEFLIYFQGTGAADDSGLPNDRFFAVRPEGSVSTLKIQRTERGDSAVYLCASSLGGHTGELFFGEGSRLTVL.

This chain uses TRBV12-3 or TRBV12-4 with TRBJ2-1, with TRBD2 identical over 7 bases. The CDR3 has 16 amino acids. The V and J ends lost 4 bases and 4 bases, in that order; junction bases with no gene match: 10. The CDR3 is CASSSTSANPYNEQFF. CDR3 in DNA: TGTGCCAGCAGTTCCACTAGCGCCAACCCTTACAATGAGCAGTTCTTC.

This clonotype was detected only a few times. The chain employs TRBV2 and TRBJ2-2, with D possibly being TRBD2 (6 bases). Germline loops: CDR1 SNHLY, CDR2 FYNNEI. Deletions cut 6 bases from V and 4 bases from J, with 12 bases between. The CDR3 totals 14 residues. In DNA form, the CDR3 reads TGTGCCAGCAGACGGGAGTCGGGCACCGGGGAGCTGTTTTTT. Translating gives CASRRESGTGELFF.

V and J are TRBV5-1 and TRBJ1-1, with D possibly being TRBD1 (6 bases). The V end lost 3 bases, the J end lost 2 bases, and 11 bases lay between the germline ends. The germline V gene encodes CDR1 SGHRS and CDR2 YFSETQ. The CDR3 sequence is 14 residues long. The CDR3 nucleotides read TGCGCCAGCAGCTCTAGGACAGCTAACACTGAAGCTTTCTTT. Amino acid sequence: CASSSRTANTEAFF.

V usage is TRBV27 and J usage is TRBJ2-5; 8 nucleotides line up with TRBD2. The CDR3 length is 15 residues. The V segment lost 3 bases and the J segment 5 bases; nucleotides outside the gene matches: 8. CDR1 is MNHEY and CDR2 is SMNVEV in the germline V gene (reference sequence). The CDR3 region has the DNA TGTGCCAGCAGTTTCGTCGGGAGGGCCAAGGAGACCCAGTACTTC. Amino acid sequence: CASSFVGRAKETQYF.

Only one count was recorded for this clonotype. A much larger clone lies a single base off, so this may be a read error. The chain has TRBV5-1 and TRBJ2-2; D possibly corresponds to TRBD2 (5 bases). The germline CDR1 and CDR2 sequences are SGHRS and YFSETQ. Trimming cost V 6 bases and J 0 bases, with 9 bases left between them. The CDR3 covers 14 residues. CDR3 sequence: CASMGASNTGELFF. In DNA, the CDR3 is TGCGCCAGCATGGGAGCTTCGAACACCGGGGAGCTGTTTTTT. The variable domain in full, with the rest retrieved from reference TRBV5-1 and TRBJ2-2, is KAGVTQTPRYLIKTRGQQVTLSCSPISGHRSVSWYQQTPGQGLQFLFEYFSETQRNKGNFPGRFSGRQFSNSRSEMNVSTLELGDSALYLCASMGASNTGELFFGEGSRLTVL.

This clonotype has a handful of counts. The DNA for the CDR3 is TGTGCCATCAGTGAAACAGGGAATCAGCCCCAGCATTTT. Encoded protein: CAISETGNQPQHF. The rearrangement uses TRBV10-3 and TRBJ1-5; a possible D gene is TRBD1 (6 bases). The CDR3 totals 13 residues. Germline V gives CDR1 ENHRY, CDR2 SYGVKD. The V end lost 3 bases, the J end lost 4 bases, and 7 bases lay between the germline ends.

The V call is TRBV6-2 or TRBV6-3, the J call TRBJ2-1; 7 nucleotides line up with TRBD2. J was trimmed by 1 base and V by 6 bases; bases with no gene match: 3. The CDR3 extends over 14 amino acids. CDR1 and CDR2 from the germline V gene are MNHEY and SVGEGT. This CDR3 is CASRPGLSYNEQFF. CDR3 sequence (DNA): TGTGCCAGCAGACCGGGACTATCCTACAATGAGCAGTTCTTC.

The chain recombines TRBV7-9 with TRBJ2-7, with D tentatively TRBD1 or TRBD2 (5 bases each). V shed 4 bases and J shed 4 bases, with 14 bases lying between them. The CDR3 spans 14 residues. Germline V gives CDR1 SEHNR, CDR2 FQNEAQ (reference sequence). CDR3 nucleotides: TGTGCCAGCAGCTCTTCCGGGACCCAATACGAGCAGTACTTC. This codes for CASSSSGTQYEQYF.

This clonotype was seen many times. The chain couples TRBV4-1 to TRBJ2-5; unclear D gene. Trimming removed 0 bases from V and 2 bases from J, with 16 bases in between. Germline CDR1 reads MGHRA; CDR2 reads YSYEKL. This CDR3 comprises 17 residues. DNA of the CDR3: TGCGCCAGCAGCCAAGATCTTGCGGTCGGTCGGCAAGAGACCCAGTACTTC. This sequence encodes CASSQDLAVGRQETQYF.

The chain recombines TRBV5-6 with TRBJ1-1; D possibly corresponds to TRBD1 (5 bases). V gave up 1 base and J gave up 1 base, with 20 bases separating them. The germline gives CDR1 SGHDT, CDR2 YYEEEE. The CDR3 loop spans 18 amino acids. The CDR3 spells CASSLFTLRRAPNTEAFF. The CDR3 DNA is TGTGCCAGCAGCTTGTTTACCCTGCGCAGGGCCCCGAACACTGAAGCTTTCTTT.

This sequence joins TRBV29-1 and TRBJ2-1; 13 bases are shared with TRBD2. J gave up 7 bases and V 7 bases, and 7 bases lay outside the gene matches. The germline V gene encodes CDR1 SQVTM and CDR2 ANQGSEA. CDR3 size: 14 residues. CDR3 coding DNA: TGCAGCGGACAGGGACTAGCGGGAAGGAATGAGCAGTTCTTC. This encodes CSGQGLAGRNEQFF.

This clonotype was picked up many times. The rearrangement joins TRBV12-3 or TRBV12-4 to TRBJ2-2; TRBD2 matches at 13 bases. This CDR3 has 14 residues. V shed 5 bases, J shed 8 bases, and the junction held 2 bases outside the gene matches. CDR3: CASSQGLAGGELFF. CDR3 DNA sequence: TGTGCCAGCAGTCAGGGACTAGCGGGAGGGGAGCTGTTTTTT.